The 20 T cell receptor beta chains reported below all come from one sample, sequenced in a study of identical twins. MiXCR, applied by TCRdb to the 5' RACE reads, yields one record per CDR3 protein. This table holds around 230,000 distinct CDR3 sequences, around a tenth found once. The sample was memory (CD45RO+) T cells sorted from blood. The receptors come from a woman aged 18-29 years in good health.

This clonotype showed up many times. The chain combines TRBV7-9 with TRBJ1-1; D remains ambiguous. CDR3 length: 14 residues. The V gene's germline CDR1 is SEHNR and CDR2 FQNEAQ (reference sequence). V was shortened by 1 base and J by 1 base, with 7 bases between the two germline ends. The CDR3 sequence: CASSLEGSNTEAFF. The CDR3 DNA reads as TGTGCCAGCAGCTTAGAAGGGTCGAACACTGAAGCTTTCTTT.

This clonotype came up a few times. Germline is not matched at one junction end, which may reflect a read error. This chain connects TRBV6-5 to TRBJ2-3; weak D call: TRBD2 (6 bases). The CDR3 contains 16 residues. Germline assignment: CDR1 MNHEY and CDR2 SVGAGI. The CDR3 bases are TGTGCCAGCAGCTACTCGGGGGTTTCCTTCACAGATACGCAGTATTTT. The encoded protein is CASSYSGVSFTDTQYF.

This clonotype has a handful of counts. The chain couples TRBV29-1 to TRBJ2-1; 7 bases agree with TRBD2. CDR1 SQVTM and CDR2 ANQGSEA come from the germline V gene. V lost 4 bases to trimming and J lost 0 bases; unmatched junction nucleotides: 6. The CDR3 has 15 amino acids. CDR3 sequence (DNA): TGCAGCGTTGGGGGGGGGTCGAGCTCCTACAATGAGCAGTTCTTC. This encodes CSVGGGSSSYNEQFF.

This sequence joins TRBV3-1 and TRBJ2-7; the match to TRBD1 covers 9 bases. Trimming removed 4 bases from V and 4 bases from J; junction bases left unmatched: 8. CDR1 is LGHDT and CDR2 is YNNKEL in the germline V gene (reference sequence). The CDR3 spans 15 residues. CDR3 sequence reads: CASSLTGGRAYEQYF. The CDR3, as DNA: TGTGCCAGCAGCCTTACAGGGGGCAGAGCATACGAGCAGTACTTC.

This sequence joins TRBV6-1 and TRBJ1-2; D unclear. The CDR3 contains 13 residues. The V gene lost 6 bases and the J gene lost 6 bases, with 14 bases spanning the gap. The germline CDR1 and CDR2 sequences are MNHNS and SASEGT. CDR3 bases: TGTGCCAGCAGGACCCACATTATGCATGGCTACACCTTC. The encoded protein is CASRTHIMHGYTF.

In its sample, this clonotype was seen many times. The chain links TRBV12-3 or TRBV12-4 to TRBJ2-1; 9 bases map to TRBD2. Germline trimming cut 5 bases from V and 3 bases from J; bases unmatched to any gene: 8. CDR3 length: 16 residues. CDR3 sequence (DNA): TGTGCCAGCAGTGCGGTAGCGGGAGTGGGCTACAATGAGCAGTTCTTC. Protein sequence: CASSAVAGVGYNEQFF.

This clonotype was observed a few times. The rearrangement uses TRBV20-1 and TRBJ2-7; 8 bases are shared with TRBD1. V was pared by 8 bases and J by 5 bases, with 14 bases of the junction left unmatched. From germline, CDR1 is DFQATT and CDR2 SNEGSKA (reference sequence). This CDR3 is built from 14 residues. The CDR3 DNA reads TGCAGTTTCCGTCTACGGACAGGGAACGACGAGCAGTACTTC. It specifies CSFRLRTGNDEQYF.

The CDR3 reads CASSRSPNNEQFF. The CDR3 DNA reads TGTGCCAGCAGCCGGTCCCCAAACAATGAGCAGTTCTTC. The J gene is TRBJ2-1, the V gene TRBV5-6; D is ambiguous. The CDR3 contains 13 residues. Trimming stripped 4 bases from V and 5 bases from J, with 10 bases between. The germline V gene encodes CDR1 SGHDT and CDR2 YYEEEE.

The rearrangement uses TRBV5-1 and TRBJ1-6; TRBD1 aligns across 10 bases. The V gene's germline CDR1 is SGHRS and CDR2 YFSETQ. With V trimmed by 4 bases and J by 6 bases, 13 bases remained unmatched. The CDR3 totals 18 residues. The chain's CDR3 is CASSLVRGGQGFNSPLHF. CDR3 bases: TGCGCCAGCAGCCTGGTTCGTGGGGGACAGGGGTTTAATTCACCCCTCCACTTT.

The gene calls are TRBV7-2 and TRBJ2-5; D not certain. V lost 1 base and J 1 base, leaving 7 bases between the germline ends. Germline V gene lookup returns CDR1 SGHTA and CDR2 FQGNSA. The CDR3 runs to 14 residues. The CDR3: CASSLGISQETQYF. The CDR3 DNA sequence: TGTGCCAGCAGCTTAGGTATAAGCCAAGAGACCCAGTACTTC.

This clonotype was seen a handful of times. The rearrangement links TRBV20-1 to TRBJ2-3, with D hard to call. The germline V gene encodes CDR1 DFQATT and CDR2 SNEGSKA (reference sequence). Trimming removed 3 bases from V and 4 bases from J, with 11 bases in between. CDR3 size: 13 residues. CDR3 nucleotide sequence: TGCAGTGCTAGCGTGGGAATACCAGATACGCAGTATTTT. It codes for CSASVGIPDTQYF.

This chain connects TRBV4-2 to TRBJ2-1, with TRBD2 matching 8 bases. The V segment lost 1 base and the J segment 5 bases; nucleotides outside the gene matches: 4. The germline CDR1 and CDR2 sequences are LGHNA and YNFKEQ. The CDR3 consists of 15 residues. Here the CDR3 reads CASSQVPGGDNEQFF. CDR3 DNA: TGTGCCAGCAGCCAAGTTCCGGGGGGGGACAATGAGCAGTTCTTC.

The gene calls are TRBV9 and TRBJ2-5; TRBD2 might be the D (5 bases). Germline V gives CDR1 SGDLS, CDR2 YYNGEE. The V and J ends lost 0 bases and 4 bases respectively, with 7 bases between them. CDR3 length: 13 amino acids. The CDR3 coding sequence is TGTGCCAGCAGCGTAGCGGGAAGAGAGACCCAGTACTTC. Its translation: CASSVAGRETQYF. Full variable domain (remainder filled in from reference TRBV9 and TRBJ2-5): DSGVTQTPKHLITATGQRVTLRCSPRSGDLSVYWYQQSLDQGLQFLIQYYNGEERAKGNILERFSAQQFPDLHSELNLSSLELGDSALYFCASSVAGRETQYFGPGTRLLVL.

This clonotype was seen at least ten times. CDR3 DNA sequence: TGCAGTGCTGGCGGAGTTCTTGGAAAACTGTTTTTT. It yields the protein CSAGGVLGKLFF. J is TRBJ1-4 and V is TRBV20-1; unclear D gene. The germline V gene has CDR1 DFQATT and CDR2 SNEGSKA (reference sequence). The CDR3 runs to 12 residues. Between the trimmed V and J ends, which lost 5 bases and 10 bases, there was a span of 14 bases.

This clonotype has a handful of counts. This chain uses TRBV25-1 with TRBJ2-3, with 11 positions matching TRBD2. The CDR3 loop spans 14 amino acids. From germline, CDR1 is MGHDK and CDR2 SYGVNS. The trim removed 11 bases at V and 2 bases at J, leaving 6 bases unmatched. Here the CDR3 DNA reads TGTGCCTCTGTAGCGGGGGGGCCCACAGATACGCAGTATTTT. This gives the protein CASVAGGPTDTQYF.

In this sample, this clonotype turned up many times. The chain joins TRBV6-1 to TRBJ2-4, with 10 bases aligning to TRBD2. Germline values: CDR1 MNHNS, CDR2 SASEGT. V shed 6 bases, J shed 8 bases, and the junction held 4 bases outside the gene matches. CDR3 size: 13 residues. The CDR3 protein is CASRSGRGYIQYF. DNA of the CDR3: TGTGCCAGCAGGAGCGGGAGGGGATACATTCAGTACTTC.

CDR3 region: CASSGTGATNEKLFF. The CDR3 DNA is TGTGCCAGCTCAGGCACAGGGGCAACTAATGAAAAACTGTTTTTT. The V and J genes are TRBV18 and TRBJ1-4; 7 positions agree with TRBD1. The CDR3 length is 15 residues. Germline CDR1 and CDR2: KGHSH and LQKENI. J lost 0 bases, V lost 5 bases, and 3 bases had no gene match.

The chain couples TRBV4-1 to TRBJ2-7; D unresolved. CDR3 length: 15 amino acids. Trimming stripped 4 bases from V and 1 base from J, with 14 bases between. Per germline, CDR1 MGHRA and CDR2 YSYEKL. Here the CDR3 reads CASSRLDLASYEQYF. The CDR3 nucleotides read TGCGCCAGCAGCCGACTCGACCTGGCGTCCTACGAGCAGTACTTC.

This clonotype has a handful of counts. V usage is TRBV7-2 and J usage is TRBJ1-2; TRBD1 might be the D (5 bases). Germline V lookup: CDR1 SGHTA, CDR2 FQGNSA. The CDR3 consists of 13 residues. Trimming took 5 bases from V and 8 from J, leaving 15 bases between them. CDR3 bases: TGTGCCAGCAGCCCAGGGCCCTTTGGGGGCTACACCTTC. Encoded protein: CASSPGPFGGYTF.

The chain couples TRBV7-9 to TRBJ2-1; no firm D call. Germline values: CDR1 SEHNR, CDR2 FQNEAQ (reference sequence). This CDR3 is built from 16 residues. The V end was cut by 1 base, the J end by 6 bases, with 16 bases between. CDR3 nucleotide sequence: TGTGCCAGCAGCTTAGGAGGTGCGGTGCGGATCAATGAGCAGTTCTTC. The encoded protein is CASSLGGAVRINEQFF.